This T cell receptor beta chain was sequenced in a study of blood T cell repertoires in COVID-19. On the study more broadly: Samples came from the United States, Italy and Spain, spanning acute and convalescent COVID-19. Sample material is recorded as cDNA or gDNA derived from T cells, B-cell-depleted T cells, or PBMCs.

Using immunoSEQ multiplex PCR, the repertoire was profiled, and TCRdb retains in-frame clones only, with some absent. In the table there are 150,000 to 200,000 clones, around 84% of which are singletons. It was during active infection that Seattle patients were enrolled and then longitudinally followed. This CDR3 has 14 residues. CDR1 is LNHDA and CDR2 is SQIVND in the germline V gene (reference sequence). Deletions cut 3 bases from V and 4 bases from J, with 12 bases between. The receptor comes from a woman aged 70 to 79 with COVID-19, enrolled during active disease. Sample: peripheral blood. This rearrangement joins TRBV19 to TRBJ1-2; possibly TRBD1 for D (5 bases). The CDR3 is CASSISVGAYGYTF. The CDR3 bases are TGTGCCAGTAGTATTTCAGTAGGGGCCTATGGCTACACCTTC.